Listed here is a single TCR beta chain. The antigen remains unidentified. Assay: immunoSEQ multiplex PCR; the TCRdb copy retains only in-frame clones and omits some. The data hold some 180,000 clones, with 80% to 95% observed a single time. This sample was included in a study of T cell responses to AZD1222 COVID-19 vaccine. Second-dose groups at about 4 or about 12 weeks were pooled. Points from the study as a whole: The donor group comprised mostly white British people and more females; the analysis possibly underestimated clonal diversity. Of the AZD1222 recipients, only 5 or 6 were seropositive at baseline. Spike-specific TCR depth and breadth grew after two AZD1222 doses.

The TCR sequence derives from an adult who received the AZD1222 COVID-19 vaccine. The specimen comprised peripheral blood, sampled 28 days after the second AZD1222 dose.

The CDR3 reads CSARKVNEQFF. The CDR3 bases are TGCAGTGCTAGAAAAGTCAATGAGCAGTTCTTC. V gene TRBV20-1 combines with J gene TRBJ2-1; D not certain. Deletions cut 2 bases from V and 6 bases from J, with 5 bases between. Germline V CDR1 and CDR2: DFQATT, SNEGSKA (reference sequence). This CDR3 is 11 amino acids long.